The next 28 T cell receptor beta chains were all read from a single sample in a study of cytotoxic CD8 clonotypes in ibrutinib-treated CLL. Using immunoSEQ multiplex PCR, the repertoire was profiled, and TCRdb retains in-frame clones only, with some absent. Of fewer than 300,000 clones listed, approximately 76% are singletons. The input for sequencing was PBMCs, taken at disease progression, from a patient treated with ibrutinib. Receptors were obtained from a human donor with chronic lymphocytic leukemia.

The rearrangement links TRBV5-8 to TRBJ2-7; D might be TRBD2 (7 bases). Trimming cost V 6 bases and J 0 bases, with 19 bases left between them. This CDR3 is built from 16 residues. From germline, CDR1 is SGHTS and CDR2 YDEGEE. CDR3 sequence: CASTLNGGPRSYEQYF. CDR3 in DNA: TGTGCCAGCACCCTCAACGGGGGGCCCCGCTCCTACGAGCAGTACTTC.

V gene TRBV9 combines with J gene TRBJ2-7, with 9 bases identical to TRBD2. Unmatched junction bases numbered 5, after V lost 3 bases and J lost 1 base. Germline V CDR1 and CDR2: SGDLS, YYNGEE. The CDR3 is 15 amino acids. The CDR3 reads CASSGPGLASYEQYF. The CDR3 DNA reads as TGTGCCAGCAGCGGCCCGGGACTAGCTTCCTACGAGCAGTACTTC.

This chain connects TRBV5-4 to TRBJ2-5; 7 bases line up with TRBD1. After removal of 3 bases from V and 0 bases from J, the junction contained 11 bases not matched to a gene. The CDR3 length is 17 residues. Germline CDR1 reads SGHNT; CDR2 reads YYREEE (reference sequence). This chain's CDR3 is CASSSPVGGLDQETQYF. The CDR3 DNA reads TGTGCCAGCAGCTCGCCGGTAGGGGGCCTGGACCAAGAGACCCAGTACTTC.

The chain couples TRBV9 to TRBJ1-3; D not resolved. V was clipped by 0 bases and J by 3 bases, with 13 bases between them. The germline V gene has CDR1 SGDLS and CDR2 YYNGEE. This CDR3 spans 16 amino acids. CDR3 bases: TGTGCCAGCAGCGTAGGGGGAGGGAGCCTTGGAAACACCATATATTTT. This codes for CASSVGGGSLGNTIYF.

The chain combines TRBV11-1 with TRBJ2-5; TRBD1 matches 9 bases. V shed 2 bases, J shed 4 bases, and the junction held 2 bases outside the gene matches. The CDR3 is 14 residues long. Germline V gene data show CDR1 as SGHAT and CDR2 as FQDESV (reference sequence). The CDR3 DNA follows: TGTGCCAGCAGCTTAAACAGGGGGCGAGAGACCCAGTACTTC. The encoded protein is CASSLNRGRETQYF.

The genes are TRBV9 and TRBJ2-7, with 7 bases aligning to TRBD1. The CDR3 sequence is 14 residues long. After removal of 1 base from V and 4 bases from J, the junction contained 5 bases not matched to a gene. Germline CDR1 and CDR2: SGDLS and YYNGEE. The CDR3 DNA reads TGTGCCAGCAGCGTAAGCGGCAGGGGGTACGAGCAGTACTTC. Translation: CASSVSGRGYEQYF.

The chain combines TRBV9 with TRBJ2-3; D is possibly TRBD2 (6 bases). The CDR3 contains 13 residues. The V and J ends lost 4 bases and 5 bases respectively, with 11 bases between them. Germline V CDR1 and CDR2: SGDLS, YYNGEE. The CDR3: CASSFPGEDTQYF. CDR3 coding DNA: TGTGCCAGCAGCTTTCCGGGGGAAGATACGCAGTATTTT.

CDR3 in amino acids: CSTRDVGTGFYGYTF. The CDR3 bases are TGCAGCACCCGTGATGTGGGGACAGGCTTTTATGGCTACACCTTC. The rearrangement joins TRBV29-1 to TRBJ1-2; 8 bases agree with TRBD1. The CDR3 spans 15 residues. Germline V gene sequence: CDR1 SQVTM, CDR2 ANQGSEA. After removal of 8 bases from V and 5 bases from J, the junction contained 16 bases not matched to a gene.

CDR3 sequence reads: CASSWGADTQYF. Written as DNA, the CDR3 is TGTGCCAGCAGCTGGGGGGCCGATACGCAGTATTTT. V is TRBV13 and J is TRBJ2-3; D may be TRBD1 or TRBD2 (6 bases each). The germline V gene encodes CDR1 PRHDT and CDR2 FYEKMQ (reference sequence). The CDR3 is 12 residues long. The V end lost 4 bases, the J end lost 6 bases, and 8 bases lay between the germline ends. The variable domain in full, completed from reference TRBV13 and TRBJ2-3, reads AAGVIQSPRHLIKEKRETATLKCYPIPRHDTVYWYQQGPGQDPQFLISFYEKMQSDKGSIPDRFSAQQFSDYHSELNMSSLELGDSALYFCASSWGADTQYFGPGTRLTVL.

The gene calls are TRBV6-7 and TRBJ2-2; D possibly corresponds to TRBD1 (6 bases). TRBV6-7 is reported as an ORF; its role is uncertain. This CDR3 has 16 residues. V was cut by 7 bases and J by 0 bases, with 15 bases left in between. This CDR3 reads CASKRTGNPNTGELFF. The CDR3 nucleotides read TGTGCCAGCAAAAGAACAGGGAACCCGAACACCGGGGAGCTGTTTTTT.

In this sample, this clone turned up a few times. V gene TRBV15 combines with J gene TRBJ1-3; maybe TRBD1 (6 bases). The germline CDR1 and CDR2 sequences are LNHNV and YYDKDF (reference sequence). The V end lost 5 bases, the J end lost 3 bases, and 14 bases lay between the germline ends. The CDR3 is 15 amino acids. In nucleotides, the CDR3 is TGTGCCACCAGCTACGGACAGATGGATGGAAACACCATATATTTT. It codes for CATSYGQMDGNTIYF.

This rearrangement joins TRBV19 to TRBJ1-3, with D uncertain. V lost 6 bases to trimming and J lost 7 bases, with 10 bases between them. CDR1 and CDR2 from the germline V gene are LNHDA and SQIVND (reference sequence). The CDR3 is made up of 12 amino acids. In DNA, the CDR3 is TGTGCCAGTAGGATCAACGGGAACACCATATATTTT. This gives the protein CASRINGNTIYF.

This sequence joins TRBV6-1 and TRBJ2-7; 10 bases agree with TRBD2. The CDR3 is 15 residues long. Germline V gene data show CDR1 as MNHNS and CDR2 as SASEGT. The V and J ends lost 6 bases and 2 bases, in that order; junction bases with no gene match: 7. The CDR3 DNA reads TGTGCCAGCAGGGTCGGACTAGCGGTGCCCTACGAGCAGTACTTC. As protein: CASRVGLAVPYEQYF.

The chain combines TRBV7-2 with TRBJ2-1; D is perhaps TRBD1 (6 bases). The CDR3 sequence is 18 residues long. Trimming left V 1 base short and J 9 bases short, with 25 bases between. Germline V gene data show CDR1 as SGHTA and CDR2 as FQGNSA. The CDR3 is CASSLGGFGGSLRAEQFF. The CDR3 DNA is TGTGCCAGCAGCTTAGGAGGTTTTGGGGGCAGCCTACGTGCTGAGCAGTTCTTC.

V usage is TRBV7-6 and J usage is TRBJ2-2; D might be TRBD1 (7 bases). Germline CDR1 SGHVS, CDR2 FNYEAQ. Trimming cost V 5 bases and J 3 bases, with 16 bases left between them. The CDR3 is made up of 16 amino acids. The CDR3 sequence is CASSATGEVDTGELFF. CDR3 nucleotides: TGTGCCAGCAGCGCCACAGGGGAGGTCGACACCGGGGAGCTGTTTTTT.

This sequence joins TRBV18 and TRBJ2-7; 13 nucleotides match TRBD2. This CDR3 has 17 residues. Looked up from germline, CDR1 is KGHSH and CDR2 is LQKENI. V gave up 5 bases and J gave up 3 bases; unmatched junction bases: 10. As DNA, the CDR3 is TGTGCCAGCTCATTCGGACTAGCGGGAGAGGGCGACTACGAGCAGTACTTC. Amino acid sequence: CASSFGLAGEGDYEQYF.

The genes are TRBV4-1 and TRBJ2-2; D is ambiguous. The CDR3 has 13 residues. CDR1 and CDR2 (germline): MGHRA, YSYEKL. Deletions cut 0 bases from V and 11 bases from J, with 10 bases between. CDR3 protein: CASSQERPIELFF. The CDR3 DNA reads as TGCGCCAGCAGCCAAGAGAGGCCAATAGAGCTGTTTTTT.

CDR3 protein: CASSPRDGDSGGYGYTF. DNA for the CDR3: TGTGCCAGCTCACCACGAGACGGGGACTCAGGAGGCTATGGCTACACCTTC. The chain has TRBV18 and TRBJ1-2; the D gene is possibly TRBD1 (5 bases). Deletions cut 1 base from V and 4 bases from J, with 19 bases between. Looked up from germline, CDR1 is KGHSH and CDR2 is LQKENI. This CDR3 is 17 amino acids long. Full variable domain (outside the CDR3, taken from reference TRBV18 and TRBJ1-2): NAGVMQNPRHLVRRRGQEARLRCSPMKGHSHVYWYRQLPEEGLKFMVYLQKENIIDESGMPKERFSAEFPKEGPSILRIQQVVRGDSAAYFCASSPRDGDSGGYGYTFGSGTRLTVV.

The gene calls are TRBV9 and TRBJ2-3; D possibly corresponds to TRBD1 (6 bases). The germline V gene encodes CDR1 SGDLS and CDR2 YYNGEE. Trimming took off 0 bases at V and 5 bases at J, with 22 bases between the two ends. The CDR3 is 18 amino acids. For the CDR3, the DNA is TGTGCCAGCAGCGTAGTGGGGGCGTACACCTATGCTCAAGATACGCAGTATTTT. It specifies CASSVVGAYTYAQDTQYF.

This clone turned up a few times. This chain links TRBV7-8 with TRBJ1-2; no definite D call. Deletions cut 10 bases from V and 4 bases from J, with 4 bases between. The CDR3 loop spans 9 amino acids. Germline CDR1 SGHVS, CDR2 FQNEAQ. In DNA, the CDR3 is TGTGCCACGGGCTATGGCTACACCTTC. Translation gives CATGYGYTF.

The rearrangement joins TRBV7-9 to TRBJ2-3; the D is unclear. Looked up from germline, CDR1 is SEHNR and CDR2 is FQNEAQ (reference sequence). V was cut by 4 bases and J by 6 bases, with 8 bases left in between. CDR3 length equals 12 residues. The CDR3 protein is CASSSPGDTQYF. In nucleotides, the CDR3 is TGTGCCAGCAGCTCCCCCGGGGATACGCAGTATTTT.

The CDR3, as DNA: TGTGCCAGCAGCTTCCGGAGGGTCGACAATGAGCAGTTCTTC. Its translation is CASSFRRVDNEQFF. This rearrangement joins TRBV5-8 to TRBJ2-1; D possibly corresponds to TRBD2 (6 bases). Per germline, CDR1 SGHTS and CDR2 YDEGEE. This CDR3 has 14 amino acids. With 2 bases removed from V and 5 bases from J, the gap between germline ends came to 11 bases.

V usage is TRBV10-3 and J usage is TRBJ2-7; TRBD2 aligns across 10 bases. CDR1 ENHRY and CDR2 SYGVKD come from the germline V gene. The CDR3 is 14 amino acids. V lost 6 bases and J lost 6; bases outside the gene matches: 8. The CDR3 DNA reads as TGTGCCATCAGAGCCGGGACTAGCGAGGGCGAGCAGTACTTC. Its protein is CAIRAGTSEGEQYF.

This chain joins TRBV6-5 and TRBJ2-1; D perhaps matches TRBD2 (5 bases). The CDR3 consists of 15 residues. The germline gives CDR1 MNHEY, CDR2 SVGAGI. V lost 7 bases and J 8 bases, leaving 21 bases between the germline ends. CDR3 protein: CASTYGGPGGDEQFF. Here the CDR3 DNA reads TGTGCCAGCACCTATGGCGGGCCAGGAGGCGATGAGCAGTTCTTC.

This chain links TRBV18 with TRBJ2-7; TRBD2 agrees at 8 bases. Per the germline V gene, CDR1 is KGHSH and CDR2 is LQKENI. This CDR3 region has 13 residues. The trim removed 6 bases at V and 7 bases at J, leaving 8 bases unmatched. The CDR3 protein is CASSPGGPEEQYF. CDR3 coding DNA: TGTGCCAGCTCCCCGGGAGGGCCGGAGGAGCAGTACTTC.

The chain has TRBV6-5 and TRBJ2-7; 8 bases match TRBD1. The germline V gene encodes CDR1 MNHEY and CDR2 SVGAGI. After removal of 2 bases from V and 4 bases from J, the junction contained 4 bases not matched to a gene. This CDR3 contains 14 residues. The CDR3 loop is CASSYRRGLYEQYF. In nucleotides, the CDR3 is TGTGCCAGCAGTTACCGCAGGGGGCTATACGAGCAGTACTTC.

The rearrangement uses TRBV2 and TRBJ1-6, with D perhaps matching TRBD1 (6 bases). V lost 6 bases and J lost 10, with 16 bases in between. Germline values: CDR1 SNHLY, CDR2 FYNNEI. The CDR3 contains 14 residues. As DNA, the CDR3 is TGTGCCAGCAGGCTGCAGGGGCAAAAATCACCCCTCCACTTT. As protein: CASRLQGQKSPLHF.

The chain recombines TRBV4-1 with TRBJ2-1, with D perhaps TRBD1 or TRBD2 (6 bases each). Trimming cost V 1 base and J 3 bases, with 22 bases left between them. CDR3 length: 19 residues. The germline V gene has CDR1 MGHRA and CDR2 YSYEKL. The CDR3 DNA sequence: TGCGCCAGCAGCCAAGGCTGGGGTTCCGGGGGCTTTAACTACAATGAGCAGTTCTTC. This codes for CASSQGWGSGGFNYNEQFF.